Presented here are 27 T cell receptor beta chains from one specimen sequenced in a study of brain T cells in children with intractable seizures. Time point of the sample: blood from clinic visit 5 months post-surgery; TSC patient then seizure free. Using immunoSEQ multiplex PCR, the repertoire was profiled, and TCRdb retains in-frame clones only, with some absent. This table has a few hundred thousand clones, roughly 92% appearing once. The sequences come from peripheral blood, collected 4 to 6 months after surgery. The source of these receptors is a boy in the first two years of life with tuberous sclerosis and intractable seizures.

The rearrangement links TRBV4-1 to TRBJ2-3; 12 bases align to TRBD2. This CDR3 spans 17 amino acids. Trimming removed 4 bases from V and 4 bases from J; junction bases left unmatched: 9. Per germline, CDR1 MGHRA and CDR2 YSYEKL. The CDR3 sequence: CASSLSYRLAGADTQYF. The CDR3 DNA is TGCGCCAGCAGCCTTTCTTACCGACTAGCGGGAGCAGATACGCAGTATTTT.

This clone was counted only a few times. The V call is TRBV10-1, the J call TRBJ1-6; D is possibly TRBD1 (6 bases). Germline loops: CDR1 WNHNN, CDR2 SYGVQD (reference sequence). This CDR3 has 16 amino acids. Deletions cut 2 bases from V and 7 bases from J, with 15 bases between. The CDR3 sequence: CASSERQGLVNSPLHF. The CDR3 DNA follows: TGCGCCAGCAGTGAGAGGCAGGGGTTAGTAAATTCACCCCTCCACTTT.

The V call is TRBV18, the J call TRBJ2-7; maybe TRBD1 (5 bases). The V end lost 6 bases, the J end lost 3 bases, and 12 bases lay between the germline ends. This CDR3 is 13 amino acids long. Germline V gene sequence: CDR1 KGHSH, CDR2 LQKENI. For the CDR3, the DNA is TGTGCCAGCTCTCGTATAGGGGACTACGAGCAGTACTTC. Encoded protein: CASSRIGDYEQYF.

This clone was seen only once. DNA for the CDR3: TGTGCCAGCAGCTTTACAGGGGGCTTCATGAACACTGAAGCTTTCTTT. This encodes CASSFTGGFMNTEAFF. The rearrangement links TRBV7-3 to TRBJ1-1, with TRBD1 matching 9 bases. Germline V gives CDR1 SGHTA, CDR2 FQGTGA. After removal of 3 bases from V and 0 bases from J, the junction contained 5 bases not matched to a gene. The CDR3 is 16 residues long.

This chain uses TRBV7-8 with TRBJ2-1, with D maybe TRBD2 (5 bases). CDR3 length equals 15 residues. In germline, CDR1 is SGHVS, CDR2 FQNEAQ. Trimming removed 1 base at V and 3 bases at J, with 10 bases between. The CDR3 coding sequence is TGTGCCAGCAGCTTAGGGCTAGCCTACTACAATGAGCAGTTCTTC. This translates into CASSLGLAYYNEQFF.

This chain links TRBV6-1 with TRBJ1-1; D uncertain. Germline V gene sequence: CDR1 MNHNS, CDR2 SASEGT. V lost 0 bases and J 2 bases, leaving 4 bases between the germline ends. The CDR3 spans 13 residues. CDR3 in amino acids: CASSEAENTEAFF. The DNA of the CDR3 is TGTGCCAGCAGTGAAGCGGAAAACACTGAAGCTTTCTTT.

V is TRBV6-5 and J is TRBJ2-4; no definite D call. V was shortened by 2 bases and J by 2 bases, with 7 bases between the two germline ends. The CDR3 has 14 amino acids. Per the germline V gene, CDR1 is MNHEY and CDR2 is SVGAGI. CDR3 region: CASSYGGSKNIQYF. The CDR3 DNA reads TGTGCCAGCAGTTACGGTGGGTCCAAAAACATTCAGTACTTC.

In this sample, this clone turned up once. Other DNA variants within this sample encode the same CDR3. J is TRBJ1-2 and V is TRBV3-1 (or the pseudogene TRBV3-2), with 7 bases fitting TRBD1. Germline CDR1 LGHDT, CDR2 YNNKEL (reference sequence). J lost 8 bases, V lost 0 bases, and 9 bases had no gene match. There are 15 residues in the CDR3. Written as DNA, the CDR3 is TGTGCCAGCAGCCAAGAGAAGACAGGGCCCTTGGGCTACACCTTC. Translated: CASSQEKTGPLGYTF.

This sequence joins TRBV9 and TRBJ2-5; no clear D gene. Between the trimmed V and J ends, which lost 0 bases and 3 bases, there was a span of 0 bases. CDR1 is SGDLS, CDR2 YYNGEE, per germline. This CDR3 is built from 11 residues. CDR3 DNA sequence: TGTGCCAGCAGCGTAGAAGAGACCCAGTACTTC. It codes for CASSVEETQYF.

The V gene is TRBV6-5, the J gene TRBJ2-1; perhaps D is TRBD1 or TRBD2 (5 bases each). The CDR3 covers 13 residues. The germline CDR1 and CDR2 sequences are MNHEY and SVGAGI. CDR3 sequence (DNA): TGTACATACCGGGACGGCTTATACAATGAGCAGTTCTTC. This codes for CTYRDGLYNEQFF.

The chain is built from TRBV7-8 and TRBJ2-7, with D hard to call. V lost 1 base and J lost 3, with 7 bases in between. This CDR3 has 13 residues. Germline lookup yields CDR1 SGHVS and CDR2 FQNEAQ. Here the CDR3 reads CASSLGVDYEQYF. Here the CDR3 DNA reads TGTGCCAGCAGCTTAGGAGTGGACTACGAGCAGTACTTC.

The chain combines TRBV6-1 with TRBJ1-2; D is perhaps TRBD1 (5 bases). Germline V gene data show CDR1 as MNHNS and CDR2 as SASEGT. This CDR3 is 14 amino acids long. V dropped 2 bases and J dropped 5 bases, with 12 bases sitting between them. The CDR3 DNA follows: TGTGCCAGCAGTGAACTCGCCAGGGATTATGGCTACACCTTC. Translating it yields CASSELARDYGYTF.

This rearrangement joins TRBV30 to TRBJ2-3; possible D gene TRBD2, 5 bases. Trimming left V 0 bases short and J 3 bases short, with 10 bases between. The CDR3 length is 14 residues. Germline V gene sequence: CDR1 GTSNPN, CDR2 SVGIG (reference sequence). CDR3 DNA: TGTGCCTGGAGTGTAACCGGAGGAACAGATACGCAGTATTTT. This gives the protein CAWSVTGGTDTQYF.

V and J are TRBV19 and TRBJ1-2; D not resolved. The V and J ends lost 2 bases and 8 bases respectively, with 12 bases between them. Looked up from germline, CDR1 is LNHDA and CDR2 is SQIVND (reference sequence). CDR3 length: 13 residues. This CDR3 is CASSISISRGYTF. Here the CDR3 DNA reads TGTGCCAGTAGTATAAGTATTTCGAGGGGCTACACCTTC.

The chain joins TRBV3-1 (or the pseudogene TRBV3-2) to TRBJ1-5, with D unclear. This CDR3 has 15 residues. Germline V lookup: CDR1 LGHDT, CDR2 YNNKEL (reference sequence). V was pared by 2 bases and J by 14 bases, with 22 bases between. The CDR3 nucleotides are TGTGCCAGCAGCCAAAGTCCCGATCAAGCTCTCGGGAAGCATTTT. Translation gives CASSQSPDQALGKHF.

This chain connects TRBV13 to TRBJ1-2; D not certain. Trimming removed 6 bases from V and 7 bases from J, with 18 bases in between. This CDR3 has 14 residues. CDR1 is PRHDT and CDR2 is FYEKMQ in the germline V gene (reference sequence). CDR3 region: CASRHSVLKPGYTF. CDR3 DNA sequence: TGTGCCAGCAGACACAGCGTTCTGAAACCTGGCTACACCTTC.

This clone came up once. This chain links TRBV7-9 with TRBJ2-1; D could derive from TRBD1 or TRBD2 (5 bases each). Germline V lookup: CDR1 SEHNR, CDR2 FQNEAQ (reference sequence). V was clipped by 2 bases and J by 9 bases, with 14 bases between them. The CDR3 is 14 residues long. The CDR3 DNA sequence: TGTGCCAGCAGCTTACAGGGCGGGCCTAGTGAGCAGTTCTTC. Amino acid sequence: CASSLQGGPSEQFF.

DNA of the CDR3: TGTGCCTGGAGTGGATTAACTAGCTCCTACGAGCAGTACTTC. Translation: CAWSGLTSSYEQYF. V is TRBV30 and J is TRBJ2-7, with D tentatively TRBD2 (5 bases). The V end was cut by 1 base, the J end by 0 bases, with 10 bases between. Germline loops: CDR1 GTSNPN, CDR2 SVGIG (reference sequence). CDR3 size: 14 residues.

This clone has just a few counts. The chain is built from TRBV5-5 and TRBJ2-7; D might be TRBD2 (6 bases). The V and J ends lost 0 bases and 4 bases respectively, with 14 bases between them. This CDR3 is built from 15 residues. Germline CDR1 is SGHKS and CDR2 is YYEKEE (reference sequence). The CDR3 region has the DNA TGTGCCAGCAGCTTGGGATCCGGGAGTAATTACGAGCAGTACTTC. It specifies CASSLGSGSNYEQYF.

This clone occurred once. This chain connects TRBV30 to TRBJ1-2, with TRBD1 as a possible D gene (5 bases). The CDR3 loop spans 11 amino acids. V was pared by 4 bases and J by 4 bases, with 7 bases between. The V gene's germline CDR1 is GTSNPN and CDR2 SVGIG (reference sequence). CDR3 loop: CAWITGYGYTF. The CDR3 bases are TGTGCCTGGATCACAGGCTATGGCTACACCTTC. The full variable domain, completed using reference TRBV30 and TRBJ1-2, is SQTIHQWPATLVQPVGSPLSLECTVEGTSNPNLYWYRQAAGRGLQLLFYSVGIGQISSEVPQNLSASRPQDRQFILSSKKLLLSDSGFYLCAWITGYGYTFGSGTRLTVV.

V and J are TRBV6-6 and TRBJ2-2; D is unresolved. This CDR3 spans 15 amino acids. Germline V CDR1 and CDR2: MNHNY, SVGAGI (reference sequence). The V end was cut by 4 bases, the J end by 2 bases, with 11 bases between. The CDR3 here is CASSFNSQNTGELFF. In nucleotides, the CDR3 is TGTGCCAGCAGTTTCAACAGCCAAAACACCGGGGAGCTGTTTTTT.

This chain links TRBV3-1 (or the pseudogene TRBV3-2) with TRBJ1-2; the match to TRBD1 covers 7 bases. CDR1 and CDR2 (germline): LGHDT, YNNKEL (reference sequence). Trimming removed 4 bases from V and 3 bases from J; junction bases left unmatched: 11. The CDR3 length is 16 residues. The CDR3, as DNA: TGTGCCAGCAGCCGCATGGGACAGCCCTCTGACTATGGCTACACCTTC. It yields the protein CASSRMGQPSDYGYTF.

The CDR3 coding sequence is TGTGCCAGCCACCAAAACGGACCGAGAAACTATGGCTACACCTTC. It specifies CASHQNGPRNYGYTF. The chain uses TRBV18 and TRBJ1-2; no firm D call. Germline V lookup: CDR1 KGHSH, CDR2 LQKENI. Trimming cost V 8 bases and J 2 bases, with 18 bases left between them. The CDR3 is 15 amino acids.

This chain connects TRBV29-1 to TRBJ1-1; 7 nucleotides match TRBD1. The CDR3 is made up of 12 amino acids. The V gene end was trimmed by 5 bases and the J gene end by 4 bases; junction bases not matched to a gene: 4. The germline V gene has CDR1 SQVTM and CDR2 ANQGSEA. The CDR3 protein is CSVSGGITEAFF. CDR3 sequence (DNA): TGCAGCGTTTCAGGGGGTATCACTGAAGCTTTCTTT.

Concerning this clone: Other DNA sequences in the sample encode the same CDR3. This chain connects TRBV4-1 to TRBJ1-1; D not certain. Germline CDR1 reads MGHRA; CDR2 reads YSYEKL. The V end was cut by 3 bases, the J end by 1 base, with 6 bases between. CDR3 size: 13 residues. The CDR3 sequence: CASSQSGNTEAFF. In nucleotides, the CDR3 is TGCGCCAGCAGCCAGAGTGGGAACACTGAAGCTTTCTTT.

The J gene is TRBJ1-2, the V gene TRBV19; the D gene is possibly TRBD1 (5 bases). The CDR3 runs 14 residues. The ends were cut back, 5 bases at V and 0 bases at J, with 10 bases in the middle. Germline V CDR1 and CDR2: LNHDA, SQIVND (reference sequence). The CDR3 nucleotides read TGTGCCAGTAGTGTAGGACACGCTAACTATGGCTACACCTTC. Amino acids: CASSVGHANYGYTF.

The V gene is TRBV20-1, the J gene TRBJ2-2, with 12 bases fitting TRBD2. Germline V lookup: CDR1 DFQATT, CDR2 SNEGSKA (reference sequence). This CDR3 region has 17 residues. The V gene end was trimmed by 3 bases and the J gene end by 5 bases; junction bases not matched to a gene: 10. The CDR3 sequence: CSASSLAGGPQTGELFF. The CDR3 DNA follows: TGCAGTGCTAGTTCCCTAGCGGGGGGGCCGCAAACCGGGGAGCTGTTTTTT.